This T cell receptor (beta chain) was obtained from a study of cytomegalovirus exposure and HLA in healthy donors listed by TCRdb under 2017. With respect to the entire study: An earlier analysis of some 500 of the donors reported 250 to 300 Gb of sequence data and some 120 million unique TCR beta sequences from some 180 million T cells. An early release covering more than 500 HLA-typed donors comprised about 300 gigabases of sequencing data and 85 million or so unique TCR sequences. Among the approximately 400 genotyped donors, 81% belonged to the genetic ancestry cluster associated with self-reported Caucasian donors. The aim of the study was to test whether cataloging public T cell receptors could identify signatures of past pathogen exposure. The T cell repertoires of 670 or so subjects were profiled by immunosequencing and related to cytomegalovirus serostatus. Besides the first cohort of around 670 subjects, a separate validation cohort made up of 120 different subjects was used. The study combined high-throughput TCR immunosequencing, statistical association of individual TCRs with disease status, and machine learning to predict cytomegalovirus infection status. A later analysis re-analyzed previously published TCR beta repertoires from 660 or so donors and added high-resolution HLA genotyping to study TCR occurrence patterns. Rather than drawing on any new phenotypic data, the later analysis identified candidate immune exposures from TCR beta sequences and the way those sequences occurred across donors. An earlier analysis of 450 to 750 of the donors used high-throughput TCR beta sequencing to judge whether each TCR beta V gene segment behaved as functional or pseudogenic. Donor age, sex, ethnicity and CMV serostatus were collected together with the repertoire data. A later genetic analysis used genome-wide SNP genotypes for 398 of the 666 donors, treating that subset as a discovery cohort. All discovery cohort repertoires had been generated using a single sequencing platform. HLA typing covered class I and class II loci at four-digit resolution. The number of typed donors differed by locus: about 620-640 for A, B, C, DRB1 and DQB1; 500 to 550 for DQA1; approximately 610 for DPA1; and some 430 for DPB1. A few DR-DQ haplotypes were handled as single units for association and clustering because linkage in the cohort was strong. Among about 390 genotyped donors of the cohort, an average of roughly 240,000 unique TCR beta nucleotide sequences were sequenced per donor, about a sixth of them non-productive.

A word on this clone: Its target antigen remains unknown. No clone much larger than this one lies a single base away; base qualities are absent.

Results and caveats for the whole study, not just this receptor: Broadly in line with IMGT annotations, most TCR beta V segments showed up in productive rearrangements about 87% or about 30% of the time in an earlier analysis of roughly 590 of the donors. While some public TCRs were present in many individuals, most TCR sequences turned up only very rarely across donors. The earlier analysis of 450 to 700 of the donors excluded roughly 17 rarely observed V segments, including chromosome 9 orphons, because counts were too low. In a later analysis, several top co-occurrence clusters were reported to appear linked to parvovirus B19, influenza, CMV and Epstein-Barr virus. Three of the identified cytomegalovirus-associated TCR beta chains were confirmed in vitro to be specific for cytomegalovirus antigens. Sequencing depth was assumed to be roughly uniform across donors in the presence/absence analyses, though that assumption may not hold. In the study, some 160 TCR beta chains were listed as associated with cytomegalovirus. The 87-base-pair reads could not distinguish some IMGT-functional V segments, including TRBV6-2 and TRBV6-3, so those segments were excluded. Assigning TCR associations to individual alleles was difficult when HLA alleles, especially DR and DQ, strongly co-occurred. Correlated functional status among segregating V segments might reflect linkage disequilibrium, but an unknown experimental factor could not be ruled out. A further reported finding was that TCR beta sequences accurately predicted the HLA-A and HLA-B alleles for most subjects in the first cohort. Compared with equally common non-associated chains, HLA-associated TCR beta chains in a later analysis were more clonally expanded and had lower generation probabilities. Specific HLA alleles were associated with 16,951 TCR beta sequences at a false discovery rate of 0.05 in a later analysis. According to a later genetic analysis, donors in an Asian-associated ancestry cluster had fewer N-insertions in productive TCRs than the approximately 690-donor mean. A later genetic analysis associated a missense DCLRE1C variant with V-gene and J-gene trimming of TCR beta chains, and an independent cohort replicated the association. Most CMV-associated TCR beta chains appeared to be HLA-restricted in a later analysis, and the HLA associations seemed to be driven largely by CMV exposure. The only immune exposure information available for the cohort was CMV serostatus. This cohort had only TCR beta chains sequenced, and the lack of alpha or paired-chain data limited which features could be detected. In both the original and validation cohorts, the classifier was reported to diagnose cytomegalovirus status with high specificity and sensitivity. The authors suggested that the approach could potentially be generalized to other disease states and immunological phenotypes. A group of highly shared sequence variants was considered likely to be a technical artifact of the sequencing pipeline. In a later analysis, TCR association rates were found to vary across HLA loci, with the most associated TCRs seen for DRB1 alleles and the fewest for HLA-C alleles. Because HLA typing was unavailable for some donors at each locus, only the typed subset was used in association tests.

Trimming costs V 5 bases and J 2 bases, and their ends lie 14 bases apart. The CDR3, cysteine through phenylalanine, is 15 amino acids long. Kept here is only the CDR3 DNA, which spans 45 bases and is read in frame from base 1. For CDR1 and CDR2, the germline V gene lists SGHVS and FQNEAQ. In total, fewer than 750 healthy bone marrow donors made up the cohort. All cohort members were sampled while nominally healthy, although unrecorded immune exposures were likely present. The donor was CMV seropositive and belonged to the group of over 250 seropositive cohort members. A peripheral blood sample was provided by each donor, and peripheral blood mononuclear cells were used for TCR beta sequencing. The Qiagen DNeasy Blood Extraction Kit was used to extract genomic DNA from the blood cell samples. The protocol used for the library was the immunoSEQ multiplex PCR assay. For the multiplex PCR, a mixture combining 60 forward primers for TCR Vbeta segments and 13 reverse primers for TCR Jbeta segments was used. Amplification of the CDR3 region of rearranged TCR beta genes was performed with a multiplex PCR assay on genomic DNA. The Illumina HiSeq System was used to sequence the amplified TCR beta libraries as 87-base-pair reads. Under the source paper's analysis protocol: A later analysis counted some 74 million unique TCR beta chains across the 670 or so repertoires, and about 10 million of these chains were shared by at least two donors. Raw reads were error-corrected and collapsed into unique sequences with a nearest-neighbor algorithm that merged closely related sequences to remove PCR and sequencing errors. V, D and J gene segments were assigned by aligning CDR3 sequences to IMGT reference sequences. For a sequence to be retained, a match of at least six nucleotides was required to both a V gene segment and a J gene segment. Rearrangements were called productive when the CDR3 lacked stop codons and stayed in frame with V and J; all others were non-productive. Following IMGT convention, CDR3 was defined as the stretch from the second conserved V-encoded cysteine to the conserved J-encoded phenylalanine. The earlier analysis of about 590 of the donors excluded sequences that lacked an unambiguous match to a single V gene segment. In an earlier analysis of around 590 of the donors, a V segment was called functional when productive rearrangements were above 56.7%, and segregating when the standard deviation between donors exceeded 5%. A statistical classification framework was built for diagnosing cytomegalovirus status from the catalog of TCR beta chain sequences. In a later analysis, V and J genes were assigned by comparing TCR nucleotide sequences against IMGT/GENE-DB human TR gene sequences. In a later analysis, CDR3 sequences and most-parsimonious VDJ recombination scenarios were assigned using the TCRdist pipeline. In a later analysis, each TCR beta chain was defined by its CDR3 amino acid sequence together with its V-gene family, and reads without a unique V-gene family were excluded. To address suspected cross-contamination and a sequencing artifact, a later analysis removed under 600 highly shared, low-generation-probability nucleotide sequences. In a later analysis, a clonal expansion index for each public chain was calculated from normalized within-repertoire ranks of inferred template counts. Generation probabilities in a later analysis came from a VDJ recombination model fitted to out-of-frame rearrangements, and those results were checked against IGoR. In a later analysis, TCR-TCR, TCR-HLA and TCR-CMV co-occurrence was scored with hypergeometric tests, and a repertoire-size bias correction was applied to TCR pairs. To estimate false discovery rates, a later analysis permuted the HLA or CMV assignments 20 times. A later analysis grouped co-occurring TCRs with DBSCAN, adding TCRdist sequence similarity when clustering within HLA-allele-positive subsets. Repertoires with fewer than 30,000 or more than 120,000 public chains were left out of co-occurrence clustering, as were a handful of repertoires with anomalous nucleotide sharing. Here the immuneACCESS table is served through TCRdb, limited to in-frame sequences with V and J called. Missing clones are a known gap in these copies; in checked studies unresolved V genes cover under half, and the rest lacks a known reason. V and J calls and clone size are as listed in that table; D and trimming were resolved from the DNA. The sample includes 100,000 to 150,000 clones, with approximately 84% observed a single time. The ten largest clones capture roughly 4% of the sample.

Sequencing was carried out using PBMCs. This sequence originates from a man aged 18 to 29 in good health and CMV-seropositive. Recombination joined TRBV7-8 with TRBJ2-3; the D gene is perhaps TRBD2, from 6 matching bases. The nucleotide sequence is given as TGTGCCAGCAGCGACGAGGCGGGAATCACAGATACGCAGTATTTT. Translated, this gives CASSDEAGITDTQYF.